Listed here are 14 T cell receptor beta chains from one sample, sequenced in a study of vaccination effects on CD4 cells after COVID-19. Their antigens remain unidentified. Peptide-pool stimulation followed by sequencing identified expanded antigen-specific CD4+ clonotypes in the ViraFEST assay. Cultured cells yielded isolated CD4+ T cells after 10 to 11 days. Participants were given two doses of BNT162b2 or mRNA-1273 vaccine. Assay: immunoSEQ multiplex PCR; the TCRdb copy retains only in-frame clones and omits some. The table records under 25,000 clones, roughly 79% of them present only once. The sequencing here drew on CD4+ T cells from PBMCs cultured with SARS-CoV-2 spike peptides, taken after COVID-19 vaccination. The receptors were sampled from a human donor who received a COVID-19 vaccine. Some clones in this sample may be carry-over from other donors' samples.

The chain combines TRBV7-2 with TRBJ2-2, with 14 bases matching TRBD2. The ends lost 7 bases at V and 5 bases at J; junction bases unmatched: 9. This CDR3 region has 17 residues. Germline CDR1 SGHTA, CDR2 FQGNSA. DNA of the CDR3: TGTGCCAGCATCCTGACTAGCGGGGGGGCATGGACCGGGGAGCTGTTTTTT. As protein: CASILTSGGAWTGELFF.

The chain has TRBV6-2 or TRBV6-3 and TRBJ1-5, with D unresolved. The germline gives CDR1 MNHEY, CDR2 SVGEGT. Deletions cut 0 bases from V and 4 bases from J, with 7 bases between. There are 14 residues in the CDR3. CDR3 loop: CASSYSWRNQPQHF. The CDR3, as DNA: TGTGCCAGCAGTTACTCCTGGAGGAATCAGCCCCAGCATTTT.

This clone was observed once. V usage is TRBV19 and J usage is TRBJ2-7, with 8 bases aligning to TRBD1. CDR1 is LNHDA, CDR2 SQIVND, per germline (reference sequence). Trimming removed 5 bases from V and 3 bases from J; junction bases left unmatched: 6. The CDR3 has 14 residues. The CDR3 bases are TGTGCCAGTAGTGTCTCCAGGGGGCTCTACGAGCAGTACGTC. Protein: CASSVSRGLYEQYV.

The V gene is TRBV5-1, the J gene TRBJ2-1; possible D gene TRBD1, 5 bases. Germline CDR1 and CDR2: SGHRS and YFSETQ. Between the trimmed V and J ends, which lost 6 bases and 9 bases, there was a span of 19 bases. The CDR3 spans 14 residues. The CDR3 region has the DNA TGCGCCAGCACCATCCGTACAGGAGCCAGTGAGCAGTTCTTC. This gives the protein CASTIRTGASEQFF.

V is TRBV6-5 and J is TRBJ1-1, with D perhaps matching TRBD1 (6 bases). Between the trimmed V and J ends, which lost 6 bases and 4 bases, there was a span of 12 bases. The CDR3 is 13 residues long. Germline V gene data show CDR1 as MNHEY and CDR2 as SVGAGI. The CDR3 region has the DNA TGTGCCAGCAGGTCTACAGGGAGCACTGAAGCTTTCTTT. It specifies CASRSTGSTEAFF.

The CDR3 DNA sequence: TGTGCCAGTACCGCTTCCAATCAGCCCCAGCATTTT. Protein sequence: CASTASNQPQHF. The chain is built from TRBV19 and TRBJ1-5; D unclear. The germline gives CDR1 LNHDA, CDR2 SQIVND (reference sequence). The V end lost 7 bases, the J end lost 3 bases, and 7 bases lay between the germline ends. The CDR3 is 12 amino acids.

This clone is a singleton in its sample. This chain joins TRBV5-8 and TRBJ1-5, with 8 bases fitting TRBD1. The CDR3 loop spans 14 amino acids. The J segment lost 6 bases and the V segment lost 2 bases, leaving 4 bases of the junction unmatched. Germline V gene data show CDR1 as SGHTS and CDR2 as YDEGEE. The CDR3 here is CASSFRQGSQPQHF. The CDR3 DNA is TGTGCCAGCAGCTTTCGACAGGGGTCTCAGCCCCAGCATTTT.

The chain joins TRBV29-1 to TRBJ1-2; TRBD1 is a possible D gene (5 bases). The CDR3 length is 11 residues. In germline, CDR1 is SQVTM, CDR2 ANQGSEA. Trimming removed 4 bases at V and 7 bases at J, with 10 bases between. The CDR3, as DNA: TGCAGCGTTGGGGGCGTCTCTGGCTACACCTTC. The encoded protein is CSVGGVSGYTF.

V usage is TRBV27 and J usage is TRBJ2-2; D is unclear. Germline V CDR1 and CDR2: MNHEY, SMNVEV (reference sequence). This CDR3 comprises 13 residues. Trimming removed 7 bases at V and 3 bases at J, with 9 bases between. The chain's CDR3 is CASTRVYTGELFF. For the CDR3, the DNA is TGTGCCAGCACTAGGGTGTACACCGGGGAGCTGTTTTTT.

This chain joins TRBV28 and TRBJ2-2, with TRBD2 identical over 8 bases. Per germline, CDR1 MDHEN and CDR2 SYDVKM. This CDR3 is 15 amino acids long. After removal of 4 bases from V and 3 bases from J, the junction contained 4 bases not matched to a gene. In nucleotides, the CDR3 is TGTGCCAGCAGTTGGAGCGGGGGATACACCGGGGAGCTGTTTTTT. Protein product: CASSWSGGYTGELFF.

V is TRBV6-5 and J is TRBJ1-3; D is ambiguous. The V gene lost 5 bases and the J gene lost 0 bases, with 11 bases spanning the gap. The CDR3 length is 15 residues. Germline lookup yields CDR1 MNHEY and CDR2 SVGAGI. The CDR3 coding sequence is TGTGCCAGCAGTCCCGCCGGATACTCTGGAAACACCATATATTTT. The encoded protein is CASSPAGYSGNTIYF.

The chain employs TRBV24-1 and TRBJ1-2; no definite D call. CDR1 and CDR2 from the germline V gene are KGHDR and SFDVKD. V lost 5 bases and J lost 8, with 14 bases in between. The CDR3 consists of 13 residues. The CDR3 DNA reads TGTGCCACCAGTGGCCTGGCCGGGGAGGGCTACACCTTC. It codes for CATSGLAGEGYTF.

The chain is built from TRBV18 and TRBJ2-1; 7 bases line up with TRBD1. From germline, CDR1 is KGHSH and CDR2 LQKENI. The length of the CDR3 is 15 residues. The V gene end was trimmed by 8 bases and the J gene end by 4 bases; junction bases not matched to a gene: 11. The CDR3 region is CASLPNTGEYNEQFF. Here the CDR3 DNA reads TGTGCCAGCCTCCCGAATACAGGGGAATACAATGAGCAGTTCTTC.

A word on this clone: One junction end disagrees with the germline gene, perhaps due to a read error. The chain employs TRBV25-1 and TRBJ2-2; no firm D call. CDR3 length: 12 residues. Germline assignment: CDR1 MGHDK and CDR2 SYGVNS. The CDR3 region is CPEQLWTGELFF. CDR3 DNA: TGCCCTGAGCAGCTGTGGACCGGGGAGCTGTTTTTT.